This T cell receptor beta chain was recorded in a study of blood T cell repertoires in COVID-19. Study information: Acute and convalescent COVID-19 specimens originated in the United States, Italy and Spain.

Recruitment covered about 25 US areas and drew participants whose ages spanned about 18 to 90 years. Sequencing used immunoSEQ multiplex PCR; TCRdb keeps in-frame clones, though not all of them. There are hundreds of thousands of clones in the sample; 85% to 90% occur only once, and 1.1% lies in the top ten. The clonotype comes from a man aged 25-40 years who had recovered from COVID-19. The specimen sequenced was PBMCs or T cells enriched from blood (not recorded which).

The CDR3 here is CASSLGGQGAFFGYTF. The CDR3, as DNA: TGTGCCAGCAGCTTAGGGGGACAGGGGGCCTTTTTTGGCTACACCTTC. The chain uses TRBV7-8 and TRBJ1-2, with 12 bases that match TRBD1. V lost 1 base to trimming and J lost 7 bases; unmatched junction nucleotides: 7. CDR3 length equals 16 residues. Germline V gene data show CDR1 as SGHVS and CDR2 as FQNEAQ.